This T cell receptor (beta chain) derives from a study of CD8+CD57+ T cells in acquired aplastic anemia. Overall study context: Mean yield of DNA from sorted CD4+ and CD8+ cells was about 3.2 ug.

This clonotype was seen a handful of times. This CDR3 has 16 residues. V gave up 6 bases and J gave up 6 bases; unmatched junction bases: 12. Per the germline V gene, CDR1 is LNHDA and CDR2 is SQIVND (reference sequence). For CDR3 and TCR beta VDJ profiling, genomic DNA was the template used. TCRdb passed the reads through MiXCR, listing each CDR3 protein once. The sample gives 65,000 or so distinct CDR3 sequences, over 45% of which show up once; under 2.5% is in the top ten. The J gene is TRBJ2-1, the V gene TRBV19, with 9 nucleotides matching TRBD1. This sequence originates from a human donor in good health, serving as a control. Sequenced input: sorted CD4+, CD8+, or CD8+CD57+ T cells (not recorded which) from PBMCs. The DNA for the CDR3 is TGTGCCAGTAGAGTCTTAAGCGGGACAGGGACCAATGAGCAGTTCTTC. Translated, it gives CASRVLSGTGTNEQFF.